This TCR beta chain was recorded in a study of blood T cell repertoires in COVID-19. Overall study context: Sites in the United States, Italy and Spain provided acute and convalescent COVID-19 samples. PBMCs, B-cell-depleted T cells, or T cells provided the cDNA or gDNA that made up the material.

Under the authors' procedure: Reference gene primers were amplified, and this amplification served to estimate nucleated cell counts. Assay: immunoSEQ multiplex PCR; the TCRdb copy retains only in-frame clones and omits some. V, J and clone size derive from that table, while D and trimming were established from the DNA sequence. This sample carries about 23,000 clones, approximately 90% of them seen once, and the ten largest clones take 6.3%. A few counts support this clone. Sequenced material: peripheral blood. The sequence derives from a woman of 80 years or more with active COVID-19.

The CDR3 is CASSPDRGPSYEQYF. In DNA, the CDR3 is TGTGCCAGCAGCCCGGACAGGGGGCCAAGCTACGAGCAGTACTTC. The chain recombines TRBV7-9 with TRBJ2-7, with 11 nucleotides matching TRBD1. This CDR3 has 15 amino acids. Germline trimming cut 5 bases from V and 3 bases from J; bases unmatched to any gene: 6. Per the germline V gene, CDR1 is SEHNR and CDR2 is FQNEAQ (reference sequence). The full variable domain, rest sourced from reference TRBV7-9 and TRBJ2-7, is DTGVSQNPRHKITKRGQNVTFRCDPISEHNRLYWYRQTLGQGPEFLTYFQNEAQLEKSRLLSDRFSAERPKGSFSTLEIQRTEQGDSAMYLCASSPDRGPSYEQYFGPGTRLTVT.